The entry that follows covers one T cell receptor beta chain sequence. Assay used: immunoSEQ multiplex PCR; TCRdb lists only in-frame clones, some missing. Of more than 75,000 clones listed, 85% to 90% are singletons. The record originates from a study of radiotherapy plus CTLA-4 blockade in lung cancer. About the research overall: Of the patients, roughly 20% showed objective responses and around 29% attained disease control.

Per germline, CDR1 SEHNR and CDR2 FQNEAQ (reference sequence). Deletions cut 0 bases from V and 2 bases from J, with 13 bases between. The CDR3 contains 16 residues. The clonotype originates from a human donor with non-small cell lung cancer who had stable disease on radiotherapy plus ipilimumab. The sequenced sample was peripheral blood, obtained from a patient treated with radiotherapy plus ipilimumab. The chain employs TRBV7-9 and TRBJ2-5; TRBD2 might be the D (6 bases). DNA for the CDR3: TGTGCCAGCAGCTTAGCTGTCCGGGGGAGTCAAGAGACCCAGTACTTC. Translated, it gives CASSLAVRGSQETQYF.